The rows below give T cell receptor beta chains drawn from one sample of a study of molecular identifiers for immune sequencing clone quantification. One entry per CDR3 protein results from TCRdb running MiXCR on the PCR reads. In the table there are 65,000 or so distinct CDR3 sequences, about 18% of which are singletons. The source material was naive CD8+ T cells from blood, with Jurkat cell RNA spiked in. The source is a human donor in good health. Some libraries in this study had Jurkat cell RNA spiked in. Each CDR3 is given with its conserved first and last residue. D genes are given only for firm matches. Some rows have no size entry. The others give once, few or many, or a class for an expanded clone.

D gene: .; J gene: TRBJ2-7; V gene: TRBV20-1; clone size: many; CDR3 DNA: TGCAGTGCTAGACTTCTAAATAGCTCCTACGAGCAGTACTTC; CDR3 protein: CSARLLNSSYEQYF
D gene: .; J gene: TRBJ1-2; V gene: TRBV7-2; clone size: many; CDR3 DNA: TGTGCCAGCAGCTTAGTGGGAGGGGAACAGGACTATGGCTACACCTTC; CDR3 protein: CASSLVGGEQDYGYTF
D gene: .; J gene: TRBJ2-7; V gene: TRBV29-1; clone size: many; CDR3 DNA: TGCAGTGCATTTGGAGACGAGCAGTACTTC; CDR3 protein: CSAFGDEQYF
D gene: .; J gene: TRBJ1-1; V gene: TRBV29-1; clone size: many; CDR3 DNA: TGCAGCGTTGTTCATGGGGGGACTGAAGCTTTCTTT; CDR3 protein: CSVVHGGTEAFF
D gene: .; J gene: TRBJ2-7; V gene: TRBV5-1; clone size: many; CDR3 DNA: TGCGCCAGCAGCTACTTAGGAGGGACCCGCAGTTACGAGCAGTACTTC; CDR3 protein: CASSYLGGTRSYEQYF
D gene: .; J gene: TRBJ1-3; V gene: TRBV20-1; clone size: .; CDR3 DNA: TGCAGTGCCCAAGGGGGACCTGGAAACACCATATATTTT; CDR3 protein: CSAQGGPGNTIYF
D gene: TRBD2; J gene: TRBJ2-7; V gene: TRBV7-6; clone size: many; CDR3 DNA: TGTGCCAGCAGCCTAACGGCTAGCGGGACGTACTACGAGCAGTACTTC; CDR3 protein: CASSLTASGTYYEQYF
D gene: TRBD2; J gene: TRBJ2-1; V gene: TRBV5-1; clone size: once; CDR3 DNA: TGCGCCAGCAGCCTGGGGACTAGCGGGAGCTACAATGAGCAGTTCTTC; CDR3 protein: CASSLGTSGSYNEQFF
D gene: .; J gene: TRBJ2-1; V gene: TRBV24-1; clone size: many; CDR3 DNA: TGTGCCACCAGTGATTTCGCCCACAATGAGCAGTTCTTC; CDR3 protein: CATSDFAHNEQFF
D gene: TRBD1; J gene: TRBJ1-1; V gene: TRBV27; clone size: many; CDR3 DNA: TGTGCCAGCAGTTTGGGCAGGGGGACTACTGAAGCTTTCTTT; CDR3 protein: CASSLGRGTTEAFF
D gene: .; J gene: TRBJ2-7; V gene: TRBV11-2; clone size: many; CDR3 DNA: TGTGCCAGCAGCTTAGTGCGGGGTGGTTCCTACGAGCAGTACTTC; CDR3 protein: CASSLVRGGSYEQYF
D gene: .; J gene: TRBJ2-7; V gene: TRBV4-1; clone size: many; CDR3 DNA: TGCGCCAGCAGCCAAATTACGGGGCATTACTACGAGCAGTACTTC; CDR3 protein: CASSQITGHYYEQYF
D gene: .; J gene: TRBJ2-7; V gene: TRBV12-3/TRBV12-4; clone size: .; CDR3 DNA: TGTGCCAGCAGTTTGGGGACGCCCTACGGGCAGTACTTC; CDR3 protein: CASSLGTPYGQYF
D gene: .; J gene: TRBJ2-2; V gene: TRBV6-4; clone size: many; CDR3 DNA: TGTGCCAGCAGTGACTCTGGGGCGCCGGGCACCGGGGAGCTGTTTTTT; CDR3 protein: CASSDSGAPGTGELFF
D gene: .; J gene: TRBJ2-3; V gene: TRBV28; clone size: many; CDR3 DNA: TGTGCCAGCAATCGAGCGGCAGATACGCAGTATTTT; CDR3 protein: CASNRAADTQYF
D gene: .; J gene: TRBJ2-1; V gene: TRBV19; clone size: .; CDR3 DNA: TGTGCCAGTAGTATAGTCGGCAATGAGCAGTTCTTC; CDR3 protein: CASSIVGNEQFF
D gene: .; J gene: TRBJ2-7; V gene: TRBV7-6; clone size: many; CDR3 DNA: TGTGCCAGCAGCTTAGCGTGGAGGTCAAGGGGCTACGAGCAGTACTTC; CDR3 protein: CASSLAWRSRGYEQYF
D gene: .; J gene: TRBJ2-7; V gene: TRBV27; clone size: many; CDR3 DNA: TGTGCCAGCAGCCCTGCGACAGAATACGAGCAGTACTTC; CDR3 protein: CASSPATEYEQYF
D gene: .; J gene: TRBJ1-1; V gene: TRBV9; clone size: many; CDR3 DNA: TGTGCCAGCAGCGTAGGTTTCACTGAAGCTTTCTTT; CDR3 protein: CASSVGFTEAFF
D gene: .; J gene: TRBJ2-7; V gene: TRBV13; clone size: few; CDR3 DNA: TGTGCCAGCAGCTTGGGGGAAATATACGAGCAGTACTTC; CDR3 protein: CASSLGEIYEQYF
D gene: .; J gene: TRBJ2-1; V gene: TRBV4-1; clone size: many; CDR3 DNA: TGCGCCAGCAGCCAAGCGGCTGAGCAGTTCTTC; CDR3 protein: CASSQAAEQFF
D gene: TRBD2; J gene: TRBJ2-1; V gene: TRBV4-2; clone size: many; CDR3 DNA: TGTGCCAGCAGCCAAGAAGTTACGGGACTAGCCTCCCACAATGAGCAGTTCTTC; CDR3 protein: CASSQEVTGLASHNEQFF
D gene: .; J gene: TRBJ2-2; V gene: TRBV7-9; clone size: many; CDR3 DNA: TGTGCCAGCAGCTCTAATGTTGGTAGGGGGGCCATAGCTAAAGTCCCCGGGGAGCTGTTTTTT; CDR3 protein: CASSSNVGRGAIAKVPGELFF
D gene: .; J gene: TRBJ2-3; V gene: TRBV7-2; clone size: .; CDR3 DNA: TGTGCCAGCAGCTATGGGACTCGCGAGAGTGTTGGCGATACGCAGTACTTT; CDR3 protein: CASSYGTRESVGDTQYF
D gene: .; J gene: TRBJ2-1; V gene: TRBV5-6; clone size: few; CDR3 DNA: TGTGCCAGCAGCCAAGGGATTTCCTACAATGAGCAGTTCTTC; CDR3 protein: CASSQGISYNEQFF
D gene: .; J gene: TRBJ2-1; V gene: TRBV13; clone size: few; CDR3 DNA: TGTGCCAGCAGCTTCCCCCCGCGGAATGAGCAGTTCTTC; CDR3 protein: CASSFPPRNEQFF
D gene: .; J gene: TRBJ2-7; V gene: TRBV4-3; clone size: few; CDR3 DNA: TGCGCCAGCAGCCAAGAATTAAGAGAAACAGAACACTACGAGCAGTACTTC; CDR3 protein: CASSQELRETEHYEQYF
D gene: .; J gene: TRBJ2-1; V gene: TRBV7-8; clone size: .; CDR3 DNA: TGTGCCAGCAGCTTAGAGTACTCCAGCGGGTGGAGCTCCTACAATGAGCAGTTCTTC; CDR3 protein: CASSLEYSSGWSSYNEQFF
D gene: .; J gene: TRBJ2-1; V gene: TRBV27; clone size: many; CDR3 DNA: TGTGCCAGCACTTTGGGCGGCGGTGAGCAGTTCTTC; CDR3 protein: CASTLGGGEQFF
D gene: TRBD2; J gene: TRBJ2-1; V gene: TRBV11-2; clone size: .; CDR3 DNA: TGTGCCAGCAGCGGCGGACTAGCGACTGTGGGCGAGAGAGATGAGCAGTTCTTC; CDR3 protein: CASSGGLATVGERDEQFF
D gene: .; J gene: TRBJ1-2; V gene: TRBV18; clone size: many; CDR3 DNA: TGTGCCAGCTCACAAGATGGGGGTTATAGTGGCTACACCTTC; CDR3 protein: CASSQDGGYSGYTF
D gene: TRBD2; J gene: TRBJ2-5; V gene: TRBV9; clone size: many; CDR3 DNA: TGTGCCAGCAGCGTAGACCTAGCGGGAGTTGAGACCCAGTACTTC; CDR3 protein: CASSVDLAGVETQYF
D gene: .; J gene: TRBJ1-6; V gene: TRBV20-1; clone size: many; CDR3 DNA: TGCAGTGCTAGAGATCCGTCAGGGTATTCACCCCTCCACTTT; CDR3 protein: CSARDPSGYSPLHF
D gene: TRBD1; J gene: TRBJ2-7; V gene: TRBV6-5; clone size: .; CDR3 DNA: TGTGCCAGCAGTTACTCGACAGGGACCGCTCACATGCAGTACTTC; CDR3 protein: CASSYSTGTAHMQYF
D gene: TRBD1; J gene: TRBJ1-1; V gene: TRBV12-3/TRBV12-4; clone size: few; CDR3 DNA: TGTGCCAGCAGTTTCGTGACAGGGGATATGACTGAAGCTTTCTTT; CDR3 protein: CASSFVTGDMTEAFF
D gene: TRBD1; J gene: TRBJ2-7; V gene: TRBV7-8; clone size: .; CDR3 DNA: TGTGCCAGCGGCTTTACGCAGGGGGCTTACTCCTACGAGCAGTACTTC; CDR3 protein: CASGFTQGAYSYEQYF
D gene: .; J gene: TRBJ1-5; V gene: TRBV7-9; clone size: once; CDR3 DNA: TGTGCCAGCAGCTTAGGTTTCTATCAGCCCCAGCATTTT; CDR3 protein: CASSLGFYQPQHF
D gene: TRBD2; J gene: TRBJ2-4; V gene: TRBV4-1; clone size: .; CDR3 DNA: TGCGCCAGCAGCCAAGACAGCGGGATCGAGAACATTCAGTACTTC; CDR3 protein: CASSQDSGIENIQYF
D gene: TRBD1; J gene: TRBJ1-5; V gene: TRBV20-1; clone size: many; CDR3 DNA: TGCAGTGCTCAAAAGGGACAGTGGAAAGAGCCCCAGCATTTT; CDR3 protein: CSAQKGQWKEPQHF
D gene: .; J gene: TRBJ2-1; V gene: TRBV29-1; clone size: many; CDR3 DNA: TGCAGCGTCCAGAGGGTCGAATATCCTGAGCAGTTCTTC; CDR3 protein: CSVQRVEYPEQFF
D gene: .; J gene: TRBJ2-3; V gene: TRBV20-1; clone size: many; CDR3 DNA: TGCAGTGCTAGTCTGGGCGGGGGCTCCGGTACGCAGTATTTT; CDR3 protein: CSASLGGGSGTQYF
D gene: TRBD1; J gene: TRBJ1-2; V gene: TRBV18; clone size: few; CDR3 DNA: TGTGCCAGCTTTGGGACAGCCGACTATGGCTACACCTTC; CDR3 protein: CASFGTADYGYTF
D gene: .; J gene: TRBJ2-1; V gene: TRBV7-2; clone size: many; CDR3 DNA: TGTGCCAGCAGCTTAGGGGGCGGGATCAGGGGAAATGAGCAGTTCTTC; CDR3 protein: CASSLGGGIRGNEQFF
D gene: .; J gene: TRBJ2-7; V gene: TRBV4-1; clone size: many; CDR3 DNA: TGCGCCAGCAGCCAAGAAGGACGAGGGGGTACCTACGCGCAGTACTTC; CDR3 protein: CASSQEGRGGTYAQYF
D gene: .; J gene: TRBJ1-6; V gene: TRBV4-3; clone size: many; CDR3 DNA: TGCGCCAGCAGCCAAGATGGCGTGGGATATAATTCACCCCTCCACTTT; CDR3 protein: CASSQDGVGYNSPLHF
D gene: .; J gene: TRBJ1-2; V gene: TRBV6-1; clone size: few; CDR3 DNA: TGTGCCAGCAGCGCCCCCCGGGGGGCAGCGTATGGCTACACCTTC; CDR3 protein: CASSAPRGAAYGYTF
D gene: .; J gene: TRBJ1-1; V gene: TRBV4-1; clone size: many; CDR3 DNA: TGCGCCAGCAGCCCCGCATTGAGGGCCGTTTCCGCTGAAGCTTTCTTT; CDR3 protein: CASSPALRAVSAEAFF
D gene: .; J gene: TRBJ1-2; V gene: TRBV6-5; clone size: .; CDR3 DNA: TGTGCCAGCAGTTACCATGGAGGGGGAGAGGGGAACTATGGCTACACCTTC; CDR3 protein: CASSYHGGGEGNYGYTF
D gene: .; J gene: TRBJ2-3; V gene: TRBV12-3/TRBV12-4; clone size: many; CDR3 DNA: TGTGCCAGCAGTCCCCGGGGGCCCCTTCGGACAGATACGCAGTATTTT; CDR3 protein: CASSPRGPLRTDTQYF
D gene: TRBD1; J gene: TRBJ2-7; V gene: TRBV20-1; clone size: many; CDR3 DNA: TGCAGTGCTAGAGATCTTAGGACAGGGGATGCCTACGAGCAGTACTTC; CDR3 protein: CSARDLRTGDAYEQYF
D gene: TRBD2; J gene: TRBJ2-1; V gene: TRBV20-1; clone size: many; CDR3 DNA: TGCAGTGCTAGAAAGACTAGCGAGCATGAGCAGTTCTTC; CDR3 protein: CSARKTSEHEQFF
D gene: .; J gene: TRBJ1-5; V gene: TRBV25-1; clone size: few; CDR3 DNA: TGTGCCAGCAGAAGACTTCAGGCGGGGAATCAGCCCCAGCATTTT; CDR3 protein: CASRRLQAGNQPQHF
D gene: TRBD2; J gene: TRBJ2-2; V gene: TRBV4-3; clone size: many; CDR3 DNA: TGCGCCAGCAGCCAACGTGGGGGGGGTTCCGGGGAGCTGTTTTTT; CDR3 protein: CASSQRGGGSGELFF
D gene: .; J gene: TRBJ2-1; V gene: TRBV7-9; clone size: few; CDR3 DNA: TGTGCCAGCAGCTTATTCCGAGGAGCAGGCTCCTACAATGAGCAGTTCTTC; CDR3 protein: CASSLFRGAGSYNEQFF
D gene: TRBD1; J gene: TRBJ2-7; V gene: TRBV28; clone size: many; CDR3 DNA: TGTGCCAGCAGCACCGGGACAGGGGGCTTTGTGTCGTCCTACGAGCAGTACTTC; CDR3 protein: CASSTGTGGFVSSYEQYF
D gene: TRBD2; J gene: TRBJ2-7; V gene: TRBV20-1; clone size: many; CDR3 DNA: TGCAGTGCTAGAGATCGGGGGGGCAGCTCCTACGAGCAGTACTTC; CDR3 protein: CSARDRGGSSYEQYF